These 14 T cell receptor beta chains share one sample of origin, sequenced in a study of OX40 agonist ivuxolimab in advanced cancers. Sequencing used immunoSEQ multiplex PCR; TCRdb keeps in-frame clones, though not all of them. The table has around 20,000 clones, roughly four fifths seen once. Specimen: CD4+ or CD8+ T cells sorted from blood, collected in a trial of the OX40 agonist ivuxolimab. These receptors were obtained from an adult with an advanced solid tumor such as melanoma, head and neck, liver or kidney cancer.

The chain couples TRBV19 to TRBJ1-2; 8 bases fit TRBD1. V shed 6 bases and J 1 base; nucleotides not matched to a gene: 4. The CDR3 has 14 residues. Germline V CDR1 and CDR2: LNHDA, SQIVND (reference sequence). This CDR3 is CASRTGANNYGYTF. The CDR3 nucleotides are TGTGCCAGTAGGACAGGGGCCAATAACTATGGCTACACCTTC.

The chain has TRBV27 and TRBJ2-5; the D gene is possibly TRBD2 (5 bases). This CDR3 is built from 16 residues. With 2 bases removed from V and 6 bases from J, the gap between germline ends came to 19 bases. The V gene's germline CDR1 is MNHEY and CDR2 SMNVEV (reference sequence). DNA of the CDR3: TGTGCCAGCAGTTTAAGGGTAGCGCGGGCCGGCCAGACCCAGTACTTC. Its translation is CASSLRVARAGQTQYF.

The genes are TRBV29-1 and TRBJ2-5; unclear D gene. CDR1 SQVTM and CDR2 ANQGSEA come from the germline V gene. V gave up 7 bases and J gave up 3 bases, with 9 bases separating them. CDR3 length: 11 amino acids. The CDR3 reads CSAQVEETQYF. In DNA form, the CDR3 reads TGCAGCGCGCAGGTAGAAGAGACCCAGTACTTC.

This chain links TRBV5-6 with TRBJ2-7; D is perhaps TRBD1 (6 bases). This CDR3 has 16 amino acids. The V end was cut by 0 bases, the J end by 2 bases, with 15 bases between. From germline, CDR1 is SGHDT and CDR2 YYEEEE. CDR3 sequence reads: CASSLAGGASPYEQYF. The CDR3 DNA sequence: TGTGCCAGCAGCTTGGCTGGGGGCGCATCTCCCTACGAGCAGTACTTC.

The chain uses TRBV29-1 and TRBJ1-1; no clear D gene. Trimming shortened V by 5 bases and J by 7 bases, and 11 bases separated the two germline ends. The CDR3 contains 11 residues. Germline assignment: CDR1 SQVTM and CDR2 ANQGSEA. CDR3 in DNA: TGCAGCGTTTGGTGGGGAGGTGAAGCTTTCTTT. This codes for CSVWWGGEAFF.

The chain employs TRBV7-6 and TRBJ2-7, with D perhaps TRBD2 (6 bases). The CDR3 length is 16 residues. Germline V gene data show CDR1 as SGHVS and CDR2 as FNYEAQ. The V gene lost 1 base and the J gene lost 2 bases, with 15 bases spanning the gap. CDR3 DNA sequence: TGTGCCAGCAGCTTAGGGGGGGACCTCCCAACCTACGAGCAGTACTTC. Translating it yields CASSLGGDLPTYEQYF.

This clone was detected only a few times. The chain combines TRBV18 with TRBJ2-2; D gene unclear. V was pared by 6 bases and J by 1 base, with 15 bases between. The CDR3 has 16 residues. CDR1 and CDR2 from the germline V gene are KGHSH and LQKENI. The CDR3 DNA is TGTGCCAGCTCCCCGTTTGCGACGGAGAACACCGGGGAGCTGTTTTTT. This codes for CASSPFATENTGELFF.

The chain joins TRBV5-4 to TRBJ2-1; possibly TRBD2 for D (6 bases). The ends were cut back, 0 bases at V and 0 bases at J, with 10 bases in the middle. This CDR3 has 16 residues. Looked up from germline, CDR1 is SGHNT and CDR2 is YYREEE (reference sequence). The CDR3 is CASSLDSGSSYNEQFF. The CDR3 DNA follows: TGTGCCAGCAGCTTGGATTCCGGGAGCTCCTACAATGAGCAGTTCTTC.

The J gene is TRBJ2-1, the V gene TRBV7-9; 16 nucleotides line up with TRBD2. Germline values: CDR1 SEHNR, CDR2 FQNEAQ (reference sequence). The junction had 8 bases not matched to a gene; V was cut back by 4 bases and J by 8 bases. The CDR3 loop spans 17 amino acids. CDR3 DNA sequence: TGTGCCAGCAGCTCCCGAGGGGGACTAGCGGGAGGGTATGAGCAGTTCTTC. Its protein is CASSSRGGLAGGYEQFF.

J is TRBJ1-5 and V is TRBV15; maybe TRBD1 (5 bases). V shed 3 bases and J shed 5 bases, with 14 bases lying between them. The germline V gene has CDR1 LNHNV and CDR2 YYDKDF (reference sequence). The length of the CDR3 is 15 residues. The CDR3 reads CATSRRGRIDQPQHF. The DNA for the CDR3 is TGTGCCACCAGCAGGAGGGGCAGGATCGATCAGCCCCAGCATTTT.

The V call is TRBV4-1, the J call TRBJ2-1, with TRBD2 matching over 15 bases. Germline assignment: CDR1 MGHRA and CDR2 YSYEKL. The CDR3 is made up of 18 amino acids. V lost 2 bases to trimming and J lost 5 bases; unmatched junction nucleotides: 7. CDR3 region: CASSQLPGLAGGNNEQFF. DNA of the CDR3: TGCGCCAGCAGCCAACTTCCGGGACTAGCGGGGGGAAACAATGAGCAGTTCTTC.

This rearrangement joins TRBV6-1 to TRBJ2-1; unclear D gene. Germline V CDR1 and CDR2: MNHNS, SASEGT. The CDR3 runs to 11 residues. V gave up 1 base and J gave up 10 bases, with 5 bases separating them. The CDR3: CASSEVGEQFF. The CDR3 coding sequence is TGTGCCAGCAGTGAAGTTGGAGAGCAGTTCTTC.

The table lists this clone with a count of one. This sequence joins TRBV6-1 and TRBJ2-5; possible D gene TRBD1, 6 bases. TRBJ2-7 matches the DNA end more closely, so the J call is doubtful. CDR1 is MNHNS and CDR2 is SASEGT in the germline V gene. The CDR3 has 15 residues. CDR3 bases: TGTGCCAGCAGTGAAAAAGGGGGAATCTCCTACGAGCAGTACTTC. Amino acids: CASSEKGGISYEQYF.

This chain links TRBV9 with TRBJ2-6; 9 positions match TRBD1. V was clipped by 4 bases and J by 1 base; unmatched bases: 6. The germline gives CDR1 SGDLS, CDR2 YYNGEE. This CDR3 has 17 amino acids. CDR3 coding DNA: TGTGCCAGCAGCCCCCGGGACAGGGTATCTGGGGCCAACGTCCTGACTTTC. As protein: CASSPRDRVSGANVLTF.